This is a list of T cell receptor beta chains from one sample in a study of T cells after yellow fever vaccination. In TCRdb, the 5' RACE reads were re-called with MiXCR into one record per CDR3 protein. The sample includes about 300,000 distinct CDR3 sequences, 6.8% of them seen just once. This specimen consisted of PBMCs, obtained around 45 days after the first yellow fever vaccination. The receptor set was obtained from a man aged 18 to 30 who received the YFV17D yellow fever vaccine. Both conserved end residues are part of each CDR3. A D gene is named only where the DNA matches it firmly. The size field is filled for only some rows; it gives once, few, many or a size class.

V	size	J	D	CDR3	DNA
TRBV20-1	many	TRBJ2-5	.	CSAVKETQYF	TGCAGTGCTGTTAAAGAGACCCAGTACTTC
TRBV30	.	TRBJ1-1	.	CAWRVHLNTEAFF	TGTGCCTGGAGAGTACACCTGAACACTGAAGCTTTCTTT
TRBV5-1	few	TRBJ2-3	TRBD2	CASSSNSGGPTDTQYF	TGCGCCAGCAGCTCTAATAGCGGGGGGCCCACAGATACGCAGTATTTT
TRBV7-2	many	TRBJ1-6	.	CASREGNSPLHF	TGTGCCAGCCGGGAGGGGAATTCACCCCTCCACTTT
TRBV20-1	.	TRBJ1-1	.	CSARVGALNTEAFF	TGCAGTGCTAGAGTGGGGGCTCTGAACACTGAAGCTTTCTTT
TRBV4-3	.	TRBJ2-1	TRBD2	CASSQGGGFYNEQFF	TGCGCCAGCAGCCAAGGCGGGGGTTTCTACAATGAGCAGTTCTTC
TRBV30	many	TRBJ1-2	.	CAWSVSYGYTF	TGTGCCTGGAGTGTCTCTTATGGCTACACCTTC
TRBV7-2	.	TRBJ1-2	.	CASSLALRTTYTF	TGTGCCAGCAGCTTAGCGCTTAGGACAACCTACACCTTC
TRBV7-3	few	TRBJ2-1	.	CASSLGLPGDEQFF	TGTGCCAGCAGCTTAGGATTGCCAGGGGATGAGCAGTTCTTC
TRBV5-1	few	TRBJ2-7	.	CASSLNRVTDEQYF	TGCGCCAGCAGCTTAAACAGGGTGACAGACGAGCAGTACTTC
TRBV11-2	few	TRBJ2-3	.	CASIPRSASLDTQYF	TGTGCCAGCATCCCTAGATCTGCTAGCTTAGATACGCAGTATTTT
TRBV5-6	few	TRBJ2-1	.	CASSLARRPLSSYNEQFF	TGTGCCAGCAGCTTGGCAAGGAGGCCGTTGAGCTCCTACAATGAGCAGTTCTTC
TRBV9	.	TRBJ2-3	.	CASSAEGTDTDTQYF	TGTGCCAGCAGCGCCGAAGGGACCGACACAGATACGCAGTATTTT
TRBV11-2	many	TRBJ2-2	.	CASSFNLERAFLNTGELFF	TGTGCCAGCAGCTTTAATCTAGAAAGGGCGTTCCTGAACACCGGGGAGCTGTTTTTT
TRBV6-5	few	TRBJ2-2	TRBD1	CASRTPGQGLTGELFF	TGTGCCAGCAGGACGCCGGGACAGGGGTTGACCGGGGAGCTGTTTTTT
TRBV7-2	many	TRBJ2-1	TRBD2	CASSLIPSGGANEQFF	TGTGCCAGCAGCTTAATTCCTAGCGGGGGGGCTAATGAGCAGTTCTTC
TRBV20-1	few	TRBJ2-3	.	CSAPSTATDTQYF	TGCAGTGCTCCATCCACGGCCACAGATACGCAGTATTTT
TRBV20-1	few	TRBJ2-1	.	CSARGLGGSSYNEQFF	TGCAGTGCTAGAGGCCTTGGGGGGAGCTCCTACAATGAGCAGTTCTTC
TRBV2	.	TRBJ2-7	TRBD1	CASIPDRGREQYF	TGTGCCAGCATCCCGGACAGGGGGCGGGAGCAGTACTTC
TRBV24-1	few	TRBJ2-5	TRBD1	CATSDPGDRGGETQYF	TGTGCCACCAGTGATCCCGGGGACAGGGGGGGAGAGACCCAGTACTTC
TRBV15	few	TRBJ2-5	.	CATSRDLGQETQYF	TGTGCCACCAGCAGAGATCTGGGCCAAGAGACCCAGTACTTC
TRBV20-1	.	TRBJ2-1	.	CSAKDFTKGEQFF	TGCAGTGCTAAGGATTTTACGAAGGGTGAGCAGTTCTTC
TRBV5-4	.	TRBJ2-2	TRBD2	CASSPSRGGADGELFF	TGTGCCAGCAGCCCCTCCCGCGGGGGGGCCGACGGGGAGCTGTTTTTT
TRBV5-1	many	TRBJ2-3	.	CASSLGLVGTDTQYF	TGCGCCAGCAGCTTGGGACTAGTCGGCACAGATACGCAGTATTTT
TRBV25-1	few	TRBJ1-6	TRBD1	CASSGSAGQGNSPLHF	TGTGCCAGCAGTGGATCGGCTGGACAGGGCAATTCACCCCTCCACTTT
TRBV19	many	TRBJ2-1	.	CASGRALNEQFF	TGTGCCAGCGGGCGGGCCCTCAATGAGCAGTTCTTC
TRBV6-5	few	TRBJ2-3	.	CASSRHPTDTQYF	TGTGCCAGCAGTCGCCATCCCACAGATACGCAGTATTTT
TRBV4-1	.	TRBJ2-3	.	CASSQFSRGDLQYF	TGCGCCAGCAGCCAATTTAGTAGGGGGGATTTGCAGTATTTT
TRBV7-9	.	TRBJ2-7	TRBD2	CASSPEPGLARPIQYF	TGTGCCAGCAGCCCAGAGCCGGGACTAGCGCGACCTATACAGTACTTC
TRBV7-8	many	TRBJ2-1	.	CASSSTDRYNEQFF	TGTGCCAGCAGCTCGACCGACAGATACAATGAGCAGTTCTTC
TRBV4-3	.	TRBJ1-2	.	CASSQVKGNPYGYTF	TGCGCCAGCAGCCAAGTTAAGGGCAACCCCTATGGCTACACCTTC
TRBV7-8	.	TRBJ2-1	TRBD2	CASSSSGYEQFF	TGTGCCAGCAGCTCTAGCGGGTATGAGCAGTTCTTC
TRBV5-1	.	TRBJ2-7	.	CASSLTLAVEQYF	TGCGCCAGCAGCTTGACCCTAGCTGTCGAGCAGTACTTC
TRBV7-3	few	TRBJ2-3	.	CASSRRDTGGLSTDTQYF	TGTGCCAGCAGCCGCCGGGACACGGGCGGACTAAGCACAGATACGCAGTATTTT
TRBV7-2	few	TRBJ2-1	TRBD2	CASSLALRGGTGSYNEQFF	TGTGCCAGCAGCTTAGCACTGCGGGGGGGCACGGGGTCCTACAATGAGCAGTTCTTC
TRBV12-3/TRBV12-4	.	TRBJ1-1	.	CASSLAGRDFEAFF	TGTGCCAGCAGTTTAGCCGGCCGGGATTTTGAAGCTTTCTTT
TRBV4-1	few	TRBJ2-1	TRBD2	CASRPASGGAQEQFF	TGCGCCAGCCGACCGGCAAGCGGGGGGGCTCAGGAGCAGTTCTTC
TRBV5-1	.	TRBJ2-7	TRBD1	CASSLGTVLSYEQYF	TGCGCCAGCAGCCTGGGGACAGTCCTATCCTACGAGCAGTACTTC
TRBV5-1	.	TRBJ2-5	TRBD2	CASSLSREGETQYF	TGCGCCAGCAGCTTGAGCAGGGAGGGAGAGACCCAGTACTTC
TRBV11-2	few	TRBJ2-1	.	CASSLDYNNEQFF	TGTGCCAGCAGCTTAGATTACAACAATGAGCAGTTCTTC
TRBV4-1	few	TRBJ1-1	.	CASSLWARSMNTEAFF	TGCGCCAGCAGCCTCTGGGCTAGGTCCATGAACACTGAAGCTTTCTTT